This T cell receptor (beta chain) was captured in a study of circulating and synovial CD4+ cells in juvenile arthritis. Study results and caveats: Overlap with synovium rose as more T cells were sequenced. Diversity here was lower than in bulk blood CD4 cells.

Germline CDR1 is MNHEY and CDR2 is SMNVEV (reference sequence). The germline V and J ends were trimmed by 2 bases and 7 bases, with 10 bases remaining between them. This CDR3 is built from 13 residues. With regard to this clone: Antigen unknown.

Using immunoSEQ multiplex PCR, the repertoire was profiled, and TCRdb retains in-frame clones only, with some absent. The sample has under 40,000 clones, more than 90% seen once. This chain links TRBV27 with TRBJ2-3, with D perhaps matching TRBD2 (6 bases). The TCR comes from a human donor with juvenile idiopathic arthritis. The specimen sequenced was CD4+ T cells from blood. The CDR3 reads CASSLHGRYTQYF. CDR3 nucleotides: TGTGCCAGCAGTTTACACGGGAGATATACGCAGTATTTT.